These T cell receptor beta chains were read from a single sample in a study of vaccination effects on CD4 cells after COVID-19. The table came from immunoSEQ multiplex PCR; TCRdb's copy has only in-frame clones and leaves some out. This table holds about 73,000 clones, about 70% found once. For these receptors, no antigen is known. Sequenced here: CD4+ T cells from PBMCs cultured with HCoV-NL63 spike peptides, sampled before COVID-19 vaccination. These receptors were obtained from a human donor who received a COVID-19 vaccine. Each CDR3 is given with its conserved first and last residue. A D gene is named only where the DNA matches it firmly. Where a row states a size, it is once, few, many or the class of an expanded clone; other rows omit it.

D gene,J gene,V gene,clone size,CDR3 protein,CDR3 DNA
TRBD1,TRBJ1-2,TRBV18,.,CASSPRTGEDGYTF,TGTGCCAGCTCACCACGGACAGGGGAAGATGGCTACACCTTC
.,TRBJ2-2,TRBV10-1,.,CASSGPGKGTGELFF,TGCGCCAGCAGTGGGCCCGGGAAGGGCACCGGGGAGCTGTTTTTT
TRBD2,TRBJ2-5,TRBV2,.,CASSEALAGETQYF,TGTGCCAGCAGTGAAGCGCTAGCGGGGGAGACCCAGTACTTC
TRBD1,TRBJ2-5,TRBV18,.,CASVKTGSAQETQYF,TGTGCCAGCGTTAAGACAGGGTCGGCCCAAGAGACCCAGTACTTC
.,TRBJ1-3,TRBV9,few,CASSTRGANSGNTIYF,TGTGCCAGCAGCACCCGCGGGGCCAACTCTGGAAACACCATATATTTT
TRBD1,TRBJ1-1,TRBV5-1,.,CASSFETGGRTEAFF,TGCGCCAGCAGCTTCGAGACAGGGGGAAGAACTGAAGCTTTCTTT
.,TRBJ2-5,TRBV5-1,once,CASSARDGGIDQGTQYF,TGCGCCAGCAGCGCGCGGGACGGCGGAATTGACCAAGGGACCCAGTACTTC
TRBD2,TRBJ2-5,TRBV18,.,CASSPLAGRIQETQYF,TGTGCCAGCTCACCTTTAGCGGGGAGAATCCAAGAGACCCAGTACTTC
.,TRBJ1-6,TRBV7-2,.,CASSSSDRSSYNSPLHF,TGTGCCAGCAGCTCTTCAGACAGGAGCTCCTATAATTCACCCCTCCACTTT
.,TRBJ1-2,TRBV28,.,CATKGRLWGYTF,TGTGCCACGAAGGGTCGTCTCTGGGGCTACACCTTC
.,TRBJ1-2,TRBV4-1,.,CASSQDTGLYGYTF,TGCGCCAGCAGCCAAGATACAGGACTCTATGGCTACACCTTC
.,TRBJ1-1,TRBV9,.,CASSVGGWGNTEAFF,TGTGCCAGCAGCGTAGGGGGGTGGGGGAACACTGAAGCTTTCTTT
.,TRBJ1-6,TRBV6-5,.,CAGGTPNSPLHF,TGTGCCGGCGGGACGCCGAATTCACCCCTCCACTTT
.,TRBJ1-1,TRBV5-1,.,CASSLTTRDTEAFF,TGCGCCAGCAGCTTGACCACTAGAGACACTGAAGCTTTCTTT
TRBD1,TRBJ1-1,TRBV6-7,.,CASSYPRDRQGEAFF,TGTGCCAGCAGTTACCCCCGGGACAGGCAAGGAGAAGCTTTCTTT
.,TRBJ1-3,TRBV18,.,CASSPPDRSSGNTIYF,TGTGCCAGCTCACCACCGGACCGAAGCTCTGGAAACACCATATATTTT
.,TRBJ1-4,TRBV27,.,CASRARGEGEKLFF,TGTGCCAGCAGGGCCCGGGGGGAAGGCGAAAAACTGTTTTTT
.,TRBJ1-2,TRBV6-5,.,CASRTDTGYGYTF,TGTGCCAGCAGAACGGACACCGGCTATGGCTACACCTTC
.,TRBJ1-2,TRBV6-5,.,CASSRQYGYTF,TGTGCCAGCAGCCGACAATATGGCTACACCTTC
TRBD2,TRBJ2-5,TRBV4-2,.,CASSLGTSGTQETQYF,TGTGCCAGCAGCCTCGGGACTAGCGGAACACAAGAGACCCAGTACTTC
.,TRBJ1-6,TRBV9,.,CASSVDPGRSNSPLHF,TGTGCCAGCAGCGTAGACCCTGGGAGATCAAATTCACCCCTCCACTTT
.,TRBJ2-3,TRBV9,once,CASSAIDLNTQYF,TGTGCCAGCAGCGCAATCGATCTCAATACGCAGTATTTT
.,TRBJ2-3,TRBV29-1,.,CSVEPKNTQYF,TGCAGCGTCGAACCCAAGAATACGCAGTATTTT
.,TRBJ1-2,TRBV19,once,CASSSGPTGGYTF,TGTGCCAGTAGCTCCGGACCGACGGGAGGCTACACCTTC
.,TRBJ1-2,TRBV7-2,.,CASSPGVDRGYTF,TGTGCCAGCAGCCCAGGGGTCGATCGCGGCTACACCTTC
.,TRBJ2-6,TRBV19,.,CASSGGSGANVLTF,TGTGCCAGTAGTGGGGGCTCTGGGGCCAACGTCCTGACTTTC
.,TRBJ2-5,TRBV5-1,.,CASSLVPMGSQETQYF,TGCGCCAGCAGCTTGGTTCCTATGGGGTCCCAAGAGACCCAGTACTTC
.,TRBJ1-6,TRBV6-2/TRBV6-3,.,CASSYFSWNSPLHF,TGTGCCAGCAGTTACTTTTCTTGGAATTCACCCCTCCACTTT
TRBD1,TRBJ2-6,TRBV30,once,CAWTTRVGTGSPSGANVLTF,TGTGCCTGGACCACCCGGGTGGGGACAGGGTCTCCCTCTGGGGCCAACGTCCTGACTTTC
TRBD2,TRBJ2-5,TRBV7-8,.,CASSFLAGGLDQETQYF,TGTGCCAGCAGCTTTCTAGCGGGGGGTCTCGACCAAGAGACCCAGTACTTC
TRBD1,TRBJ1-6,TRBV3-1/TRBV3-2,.,CASSQTGTGPLNSPLHF,TGTGCCAGCAGCCAAACGGGGACAGGCCCACTAAATTCACCCCTCCACTTT
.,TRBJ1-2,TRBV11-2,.,CASSLGGAGNYGYTF,TGTGCCAGCAGCTTAGGAGGCGCGGGGAACTATGGCTACACCTTC
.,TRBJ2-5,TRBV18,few,CASSPGLQETQYF,TGTGCCAGCTCACCAGGACTACAAGAGACCCAGTACTTC
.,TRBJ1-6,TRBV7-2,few,CASSLDSPLHF,TGTGCCAGCAGCCTCGATTCACCCCTCCACTTT
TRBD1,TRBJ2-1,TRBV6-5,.,CASSSPATGGNEQFF,TGTGCCAGCAGTTCTCCCGCGACAGGGGGCAATGAGCAGTTCTTC
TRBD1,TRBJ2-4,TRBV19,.,CASSTTDRDIQYF,TGTGCCAGTAGTACAACCGACAGGGACATTCAGTACTTC
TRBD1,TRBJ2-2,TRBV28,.,CASSFSGTGRTGELFF,TGTGCCAGCAGTTTTAGTGGGACAGGGCGAACCGGGGAGCTGTTTTTT
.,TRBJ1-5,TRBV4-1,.,CASSQQDRTNQPQHF,TGCGCCAGCAGCCAACAAGACAGGACCAATCAGCCCCAGCATTTT
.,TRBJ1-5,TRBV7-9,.,CASSLEGFGQPQHF,TGTGCCAGCAGCTTAGAGGGGTTTGGTCAGCCCCAGCATTTT
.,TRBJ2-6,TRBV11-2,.,CASSPETGANVLTF,TGTGCCAGCAGCCCGGAGACTGGGGCCAACGTCCTGACTTTC
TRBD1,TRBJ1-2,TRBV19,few,CASSTTNRGYGYTF,TGTGCCAGTAGTACCACAAACAGGGGGTATGGCTACACCTTC
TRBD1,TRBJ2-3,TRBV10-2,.,CASNDPRGRGLSTDTQYF,TGCGCCAGCAACGACCCCAGGGGCAGGGGGCTCAGCACAGATACGCAGTATTTT
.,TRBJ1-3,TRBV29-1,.,CSVREVSGNTIYF,TGCAGCGTTAGAGAGGTCTCTGGAAACACCATATATTTT
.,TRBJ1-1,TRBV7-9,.,CASSLELQNTEAFF,TGTGCCAGCAGCTTAGAGTTACAGAACACTGAAGCTTTCTTT
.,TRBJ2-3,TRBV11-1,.,CASSLHASTDTQYF,TGTGCCAGCAGCTTACACGCCAGCACAGATACGCAGTATTTT
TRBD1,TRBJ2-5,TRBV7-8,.,CASSPSGGAGETQYF,TGTGCCAGCAGCCCTTCAGGGGGCGCGGGTGAGACCCAGTACTTC
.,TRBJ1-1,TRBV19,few,CASSAGYHSWVGDTEAFF,TGTGCCAGTAGCGCCGGGTACCACTCTTGGGTCGGTGACACTGAAGCTTTCTTT
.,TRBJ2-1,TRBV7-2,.,CASSPGQSYNEQFF,TGTGCCAGCAGCCCCGGACAGTCCTACAATGAGCAGTTCTTC
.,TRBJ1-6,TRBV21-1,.,CASSKAGGSYNSPLHF,TGTGCCAGCAGCAAAGCGGGAGGCTCCTATAATTCACCCCTCCACTTT
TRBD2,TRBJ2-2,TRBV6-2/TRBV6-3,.,CASSRLAGDNTGELFF,TGTGCCAGCAGCCGACTAGCGGGGGATAACACCGGGGAGCTGTTTTTT
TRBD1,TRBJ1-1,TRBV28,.,CASSRVDRAYTEAFF,TGTGCCAGCAGTAGGGTTGACAGGGCCTACACTGAAGCTTTCTTT
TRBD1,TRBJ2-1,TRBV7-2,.,CASSSSFGTGAVEQFF,TGTGCCAGCAGCTCCTCGTTCGGGACAGGGGCGGTTGAGCAGTTCTTC
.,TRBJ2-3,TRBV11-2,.,CASSLTDTQYF,TGTGCCAGCAGCTTAACGGATACGCAGTATTTT
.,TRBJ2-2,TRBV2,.,CASQGTTTGELFF,TGTGCCAGCCAGGGTACCACCACCGGGGAGCTGTTTTTT
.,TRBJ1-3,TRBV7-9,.,CASSPSRGLYGNTIYF,TGTGCCAGCAGCCCATCTAGGGGACTTTATGGAAACACCATATATTTT
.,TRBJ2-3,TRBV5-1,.,CASSLGAGDTQYF,TGCGCCAGCAGTTTGGGAGCGGGAGATACGCAGTATTTT
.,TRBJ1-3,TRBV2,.,CASSTGNSGNTIYF,TGTGCCAGCAGCACAGGGAACTCTGGAAACACCATATATTTT
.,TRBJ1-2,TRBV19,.,CASSIRRQIYGYTF,TGTGCCAGTAGTATAAGGAGACAGATCTATGGCTACACCTTC
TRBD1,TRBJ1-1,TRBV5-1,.,CASRLDRDTEAFF,TGCGCCAGCAGGTTGGACAGGGACACTGAAGCTTTCTTT
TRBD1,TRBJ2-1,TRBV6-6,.,CASSRPGQGALLTDNEQFF,TGTGCCAGCAGTCGACCGGGACAGGGGGCCCTACTTACGGACAATGAGCAGTTCTTC